This paragraph reports one T cell receptor beta chain. Its antigen is still unknown. Base qualities are missing; no much larger clone stands one base away. The CDR3 starts with the cysteine, ends with the phenylalanine, and has 15 residues. Just CDR3 DNA is preserved here, 45 bases in frame from base 1. At the junction V is shortened by 4 bases and J by 5 bases; bases outside the gene matches: 7. As encoded in the germline V gene, CDR1 is SGHRS while CDR2 is YFSETQ. The sequencing machine was an Illumina MiSeq. The public reads were reanalyzed by TCRdb: fastp trimming at Q25, MiXCR alignment, in-frame beta chains only. Here each entry gathers all rows of one CDR3 protein and keeps the most common genes and DNA. In all, the sample holds approximately 97,000 distinct CDR3 sequences, and 30% to 35% of those were seen once. 2.2% of the sample comes from the top ten. These data belong to a study of type 1 regulatory T cells (TCRdb year 2021). Study-level background: The study characterized an in vitro protocol that generated a Tr1-enriched, alloantigen-specific CD4 T cell product named T-allo10. T-allo10 was being tested clinically in patients with hematological malignancies who were undergoing allogeneic hematopoietic stem cell transplantation.

The rearranged segments are TRBV5-1 and TRBJ1-5; TRBD1 fits 9 bases in the junction. The sequencing sample was made of CD4+ T cells, either the whole sample or a sorted fraction (not recorded which). This clonotype originated in a human donor in good health. The encoded CDR3 is CASSAEGQGDQPQHF. The DNA sequence is as follows: TGCGCCAGCAGCGCTGAGGGACAGGGTGATCAGCCCCAGCATTTT.